This T cell receptor (beta chain) was obtained from a study of blood T cell repertoires in COVID-19. The wider study: PBMCs, B-cell-depleted T cells, or T cells were the source of the cDNA or gDNA that made up the material.

In the original workflow: It was from reference gene primer amplification that nucleated cell counts were estimated. Here immunoSEQ multiplex PCR was the method, and the copy in TCRdb shows in-frame clones only, minus some. V and J calls and clone size are those listed in that table; D and trimming were worked out from the DNA. The data show approximately 320,000 clones, roughly 85% seen once. Trimming took off 5 bases at V and 2 bases at J, with 13 bases between the two ends. The CDR3 runs to 14 residues. Germline V gene sequence: CDR1 SGHAT, CDR2 FQNNGV. The material sequenced was peripheral blood. This sequence was found in a human donor in a cohort sampled during active COVID-19. The chain is built from TRBV11-2 and TRBJ2-7, with a tentative D call TRBD1 (6 bases). CDR3 sequence (DNA): TGTGCCAGCAGCCCCATGACAGGAGCCTACGAGCAGTACTTC. This gives the protein CASSPMTGAYEQYF.